The clone carrying this T cell receptor (beta chain) was seen more than once but under ten times. Its specificity is not known. The record originates from a study of blood T cells in healthy people across ages. General study findings and limits: There was no known CMV status for donors, so expanded clonotype changes were possibly confounded.

Primed by a sample-barcoded 5' primer and a J-beta primer mix, a second PCR proceeded for 7 to 11 cycles. Via MiXCR, TCRdb re-called the 5' RACE reads, giving one row per CDR3 protein. The data show around 1,800,000 distinct CDR3 sequences, about two fifths seen once. This CDR3 is 12 amino acids long. V gave up 7 bases and J gave up 0 bases, with 7 bases separating them. Germline lookup yields CDR1 DFQATT and CDR2 SNEGSKA (reference sequence). The chain joins TRBV20-1 to TRBJ2-1; D is unclear. Sequencing was performed on blood. The sequence derives from a human donor in good health. CDR3 bases: TGCAGTGGGATTTACTCCTACAATGAGCAGTTCTTC. Amino acid sequence: CSGIYSYNEQFF.